This entry describes one T cell receptor (beta chain). The CDR3 contains 14 residues. With 2 bases removed from V and 2 bases from J, the gap between germline ends came to 9 bases. Researchers attached unique molecular identifiers to individual cDNA molecules. A single record per CDR3 protein comes from TCRdb applying MiXCR to the 5' RACE reads. The repertoire consists of 70,000 or so distinct CDR3 sequences, with approximately 11% occurring once and the leading ten covering around 6.4%. These data originate in a study of early T cells in non-severe SARS-CoV-2 infection. This chain links TRBV12-3 or TRBV12-4 with TRBJ2-5; D is undetermined. The clonotype was recovered from an adult who was a healthcare worker with PCR-confirmed SARS-CoV-2 infection or an uninfected control (not recorded which). Specimen: whole blood. The CDR3 bases are TGTGCCAGCAGTTTACGGTCAGCGCAAGAGACCCAGTACTTC. Translation gives CASSLRSAQETQYF.